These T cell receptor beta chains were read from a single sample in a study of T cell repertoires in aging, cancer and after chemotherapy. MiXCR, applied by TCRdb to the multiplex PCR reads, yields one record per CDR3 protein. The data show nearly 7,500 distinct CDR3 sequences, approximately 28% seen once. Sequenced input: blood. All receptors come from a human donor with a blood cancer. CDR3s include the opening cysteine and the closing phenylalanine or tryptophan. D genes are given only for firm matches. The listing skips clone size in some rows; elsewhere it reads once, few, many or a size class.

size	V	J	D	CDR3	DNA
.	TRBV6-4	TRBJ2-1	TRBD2	CASSDQASGGYNEQFF	TGTGCCAGCAGTGACCAGGCTAGCGGGGGGTACAATGAGCAGTTCTTC
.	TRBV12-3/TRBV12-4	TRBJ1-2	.	CASNPTDIPVGYTF	TGTGCCAGCAACCCCACAGACATACCGGTTGGCTACACCTTC
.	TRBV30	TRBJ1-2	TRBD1	CAWSAGTGYGYGYTF	TGTGCCTGGTCCGCCGGGACAGGGTATGGCTATGGCTACACCTTC
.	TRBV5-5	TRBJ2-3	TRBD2	CASSAPGGVDTQYF	TGTGCCAGCAGCGCGCCGGGGGGGGTAGATACGCAGTATTTT
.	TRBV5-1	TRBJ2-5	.	CASSVQGRETQYF	TGCGCCAGCAGCGTTCAGGGGCGAGAGACCCAGTACTTC
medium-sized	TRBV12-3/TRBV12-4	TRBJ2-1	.	CASSPINNEQFF	TGTGCCAGCAGCCCAATAAACAATGAGCAGTTCTTC
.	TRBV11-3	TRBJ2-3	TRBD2	CASSQVQRGSTDTRYF	TGCGCCAGCAGCCAAGTCCAGCGGGGGTCCACAGATACGCGGTATTTT
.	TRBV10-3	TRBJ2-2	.	CAISESSAGELFF	TGTGCCATCAGTGAGTCTTCAGCCGGGGAGCTGTTTTTT
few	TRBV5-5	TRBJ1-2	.	CASSLSGATNYGYTF	TGTGCCAGCAGCTTGTCAGGGGCGACTAACTATGGCTACACCTTC
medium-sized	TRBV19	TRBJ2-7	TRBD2	CASSMGLEYHEQYF	TGTGCCAGTAGTATGGGACTAGAATATCACGAGCAGTACTTC
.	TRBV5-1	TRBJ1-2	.	CASSPGRDTVNYGYTF	TGCGCCAGCAGCCCTGGCCGGGACACTGTTAACTATGGCTACACCTTC
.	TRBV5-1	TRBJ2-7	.	CASKGEYEQYF	TGCGCCAGTAAGGGGGAGTACGAGCAGTACTTC
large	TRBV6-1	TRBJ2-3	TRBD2	CASSDQRGSTDTQYF	TGTGCCAGCAGTGACCAGCGGGGTAGCACAGATACGCAGTATTTT
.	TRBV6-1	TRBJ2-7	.	CASRAGSAYEQYF	TGTGCCAGCAGGGCGGGGTCGGCCTACGAGCAGTACTTC
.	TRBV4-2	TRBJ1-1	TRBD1	CASSPQGAEAFF	TGTGCCAGCAGCCCTCAGGGGGCTGAAGCTTTCTTT
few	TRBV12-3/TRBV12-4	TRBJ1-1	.	CASSLGLPAFF	TGTGCCAGCAGTTTAGGGCTGCCAGCTTTCTTT
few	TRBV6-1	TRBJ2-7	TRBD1	CASSGQASSYEQYF	TGTGCCAGCTCGGGACAGGCGTCCTCCTACGAGCAGTACTTC
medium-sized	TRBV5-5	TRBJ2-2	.	CASSLRTMNTGELFF	TGTGCCAGCAGCCTGAGGACAATGAACACCGGGGAGCTGTTTTTT
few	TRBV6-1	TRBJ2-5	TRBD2	CASSVLAGALETQYF	TGTGCCAGCAGTGTACTAGCGGGGGCTCTAGAGACCCAGTACTTC
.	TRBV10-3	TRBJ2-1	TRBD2	CAIMLADYNEQFF	TGTGCCATCATGCTAGCGGACTACAATGAGCAGTTCTTC